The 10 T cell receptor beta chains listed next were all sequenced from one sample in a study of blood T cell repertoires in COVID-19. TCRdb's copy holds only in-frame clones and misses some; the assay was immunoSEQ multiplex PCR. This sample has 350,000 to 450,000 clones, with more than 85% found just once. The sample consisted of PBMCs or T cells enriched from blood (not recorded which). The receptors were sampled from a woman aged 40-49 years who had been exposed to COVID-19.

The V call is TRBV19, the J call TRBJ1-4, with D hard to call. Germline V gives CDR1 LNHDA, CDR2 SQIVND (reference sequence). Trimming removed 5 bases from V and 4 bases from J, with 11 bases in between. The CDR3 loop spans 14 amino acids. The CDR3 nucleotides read TGTGCCAGTAGTTATCTCACGGGTAATGAAAAACTGTTTTTT. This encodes CASSYLTGNEKLFF. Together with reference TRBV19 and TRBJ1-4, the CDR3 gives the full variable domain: DGGITQSPKYLFRKEGQNVTLSCEQNLNHDAMYWYRQDPGQGLRLIYYSQIVNDFQKGDIAEGYSVSREKKESFPLTVTSAQKNPTAFYLCASSYLTGNEKLFFGSGTQLSVL.

CDR3 residues: CASSLHRDRAGNEQFF. DNA of the CDR3: TGTGCCAGCAGTTTACACCGGGACAGGGCTGGGAATGAGCAGTTCTTC. The gene calls are TRBV6-2 or TRBV6-3 and TRBJ2-1; 9 positions match TRBD1. Germline V CDR1 and CDR2: MNHEY, SVGEGT. There are 16 residues in the CDR3. V was clipped by 4 bases and J by 7 bases; unmatched bases: 11.

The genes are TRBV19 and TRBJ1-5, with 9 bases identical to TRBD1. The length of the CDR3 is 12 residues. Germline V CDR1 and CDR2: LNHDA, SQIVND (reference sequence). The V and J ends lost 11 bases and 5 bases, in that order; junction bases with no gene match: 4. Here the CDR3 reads CALGDRDQPQHF. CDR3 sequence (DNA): TGTGCCTTGGGGGACAGGGATCAGCCCCAGCATTTT.

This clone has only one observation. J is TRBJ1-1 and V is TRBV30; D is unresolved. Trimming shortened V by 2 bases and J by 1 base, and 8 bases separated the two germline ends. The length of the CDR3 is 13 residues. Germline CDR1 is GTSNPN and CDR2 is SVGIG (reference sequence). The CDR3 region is CAWSMQENTEAFF. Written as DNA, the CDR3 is TGTGCCTGGAGTATGCAGGAGAACACTGAAGCTTTCTTT.

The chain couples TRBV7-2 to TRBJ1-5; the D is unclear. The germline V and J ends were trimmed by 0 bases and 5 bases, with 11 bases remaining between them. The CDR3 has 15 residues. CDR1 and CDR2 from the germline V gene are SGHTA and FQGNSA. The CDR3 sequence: CASSLAGGFYQPQHF. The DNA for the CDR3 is TGTGCCAGCAGCTTAGCTGGCGGGTTTTATCAGCCCCAGCATTTT. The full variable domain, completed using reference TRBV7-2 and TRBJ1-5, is GAGVSQSPSNKVTEKGKDVELRCDPISGHTALYWYRQSLGQGLEFLIYFQGNSAPDKSGLPSDRFSAERTGGSVSTLTIQRTQQEDSAVYLCASSLAGGFYQPQHFGDGTRLSIL.

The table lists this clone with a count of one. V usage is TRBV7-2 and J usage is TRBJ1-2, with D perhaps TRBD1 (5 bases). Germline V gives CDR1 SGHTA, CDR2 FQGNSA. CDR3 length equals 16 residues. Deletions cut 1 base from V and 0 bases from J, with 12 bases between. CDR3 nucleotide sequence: TGTGCCAGCAGCTTAGTAGCAGGAGGGGCTAACTATGGCTACACCTTC. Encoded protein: CASSLVAGGANYGYTF.

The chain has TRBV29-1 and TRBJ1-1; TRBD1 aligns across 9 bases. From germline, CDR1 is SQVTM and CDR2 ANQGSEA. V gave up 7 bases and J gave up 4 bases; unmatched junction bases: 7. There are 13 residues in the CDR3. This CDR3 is CSAETGGGTEAFF. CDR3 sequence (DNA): TGCAGCGCCGAGACAGGGGGAGGCACTGAAGCTTTCTTT.

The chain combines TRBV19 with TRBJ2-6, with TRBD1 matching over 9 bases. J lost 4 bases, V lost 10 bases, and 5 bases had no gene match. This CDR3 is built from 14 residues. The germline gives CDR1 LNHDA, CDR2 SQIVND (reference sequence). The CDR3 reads CATRTGAGANVLTF. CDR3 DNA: TGTGCCACTCGGACAGGGGCAGGGGCCAACGTCCTGACTTTC.

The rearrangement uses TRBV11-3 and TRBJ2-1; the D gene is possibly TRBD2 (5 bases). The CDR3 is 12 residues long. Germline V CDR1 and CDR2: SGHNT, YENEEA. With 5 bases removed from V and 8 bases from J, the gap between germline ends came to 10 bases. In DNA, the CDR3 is TGTGCCAGCAGCCTTAGCGACTATGAGCAGTTCTTC. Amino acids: CASSLSDYEQFF.

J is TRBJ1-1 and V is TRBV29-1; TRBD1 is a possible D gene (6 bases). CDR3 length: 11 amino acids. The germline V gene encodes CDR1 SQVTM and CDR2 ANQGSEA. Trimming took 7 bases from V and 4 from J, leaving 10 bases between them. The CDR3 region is CSGRGSTEAFF. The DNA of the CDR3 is TGCAGCGGCAGGGGTTCCACTGAAGCTTTCTTT. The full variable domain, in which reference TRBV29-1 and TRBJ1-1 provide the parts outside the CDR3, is SAVISQKPSRDICQRGTSLTIQCQVDSQVTMMFWYRQQPGQSLTLIATANQGSEATYESGFVIDKFPISRPNLTFSTLTVSNMSPEDSSIYLCSGRGSTEAFFGQGTRLTVV.